This record looks at one T cell receptor beta chain sequence and its context. The specificity of this receptor is unknown. One junction end does not reproduce the germline sequence, and a read error may be involved. Per the germline V gene (reference sequence), LGHDT is the CDR1 and YNNKEL is the CDR2. From the cysteine through the phenylalanine, the CDR3 covers 15 amino acids. CDR3 DNA is the only sequence kept; it has 45 bases, read in frame from the first base. TCRbeta CDR3 regions were amplified from genomic DNA using the immunoSEQ Assay, a bias-controlled multiplex PCR. Per the source publication's procedure: The number of nucleated cells in each sample was estimated from the amplification of reference gene primers within the assay. Sequence reads were collapsed and filtered to measure the absolute abundance of every unique TCRbeta CDR3 rearrangement. For each sample, productive Simpson clonality was calculated as the square root of Simpson's diversity index across productive rearrangements. TCRdb's version of the immuneACCESS table is confined to in-frame rearrangements and falls short of the full clone set. An unresolved V gene accounts for under half of the shortfall where checked; the remainder is of unknown origin. Clonal size and the V and J genes are those of that table, whereas D and trimming came from the DNA. Counted in this sample were about 92,000 clones; approximately 80% of them appeared once. The top ten hold 10% of the sample.

Each collaborating institution followed its own protocols to collect whole blood in K2EDTA tubes. For TCRbeta analysis, collaborators shipped samples as frozen whole blood, isolated PBMCs, or DNA extracted from either of those sample types. This sample is drawn from a study of blood T cell repertoires in COVID-19 (TCRdb year 2020). For context, the study as a whole: Collaborator samples came from the United States, Italy and Spain and covered acute and convalescent phases of COVID-19. The sample metadata nearly always contained a de-identified subject ID, COVID-19 status, age in years and sex. Deeply sampled blood TCRbeta repertoires from subjects exposed to, actively infected with, or recovered from COVID-19 were included in the dataset. The material from the prospective study consisted of cDNA or gDNA derived from T cells, B-cell-depleted T cells, or PBMCs. HLA class I and class II types, where available, came from metadata supplied by the sample provider rather than from assay-based typing. The samples were drawn from two sources: the first 160 participants of the ongoing ImmuneRACE study, and 1,200 or so subjects contributed by 6 global collaborators. The repertoires were released in a freely available public database intended as a resource for research on the immune response to SARS-CoV-2. Study-wide findings and limitations: The quantity of clinical and demographic metadata differed by source and by participant and was supplied without curation.

The sequencing input was peripheral blood. This sequence was found in a woman in her 70s with acute or convalescent COVID-19. The chain was built from TRBV3-1 (or the pseudogene TRBV3-2) and TRBJ2-2; TRBD1 agrees with 10 junctional bases. Read as DNA, the sequence is TGTGCCAGCAGCCAACCGGGACAGGGGACCGAGGAGCTGTTTTTT. Its protein product is CASSQPGQGTEELFF.